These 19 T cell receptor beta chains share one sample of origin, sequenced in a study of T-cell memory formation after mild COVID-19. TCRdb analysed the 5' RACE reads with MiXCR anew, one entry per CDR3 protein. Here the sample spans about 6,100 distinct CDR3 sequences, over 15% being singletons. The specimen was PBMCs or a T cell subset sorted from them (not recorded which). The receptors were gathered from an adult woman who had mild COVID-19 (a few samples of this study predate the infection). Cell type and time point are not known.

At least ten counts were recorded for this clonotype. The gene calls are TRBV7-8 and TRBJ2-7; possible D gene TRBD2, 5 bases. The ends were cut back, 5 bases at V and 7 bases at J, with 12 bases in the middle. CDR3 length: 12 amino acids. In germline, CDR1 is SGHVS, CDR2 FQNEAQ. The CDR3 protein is CASSPLGGEQYF. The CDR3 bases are TGTGCCAGCAGCCCCCTCGGAGGAGAGCAGTACTTC.

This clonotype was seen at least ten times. CDR3 bases: TGTGCCAGCAGTTACTCTGCCGGGACAGGGGGGGAGGGGGAGCTGTTTTTT. Translated: CASSYSAGTGGEGELFF. The V call is TRBV6-5, the J call TRBJ2-2; 11 bases are a match to TRBD1. CDR1 MNHEY and CDR2 SVGAGI come from the germline V gene. The CDR3 has 17 amino acids. V shed 0 bases, J shed 8 bases, and the junction held 8 bases outside the gene matches.

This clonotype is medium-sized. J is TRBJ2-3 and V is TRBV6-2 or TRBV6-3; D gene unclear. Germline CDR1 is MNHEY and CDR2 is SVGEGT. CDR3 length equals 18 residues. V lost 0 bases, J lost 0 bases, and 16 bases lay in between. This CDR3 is CASSYSPSDISSTDTQYF. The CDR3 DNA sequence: TGTGCCAGCAGTTACTCGCCCTCCGATATATCTAGCACAGATACGCAGTATTTT.

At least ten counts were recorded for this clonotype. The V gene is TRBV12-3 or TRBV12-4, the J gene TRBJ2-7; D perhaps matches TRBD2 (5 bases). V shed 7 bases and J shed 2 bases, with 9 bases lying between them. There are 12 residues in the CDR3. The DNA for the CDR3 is TGTGCCAGCAAGAAGGAGGCCTACGAGCAGTACTTC. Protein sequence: CASKKEAYEQYF.

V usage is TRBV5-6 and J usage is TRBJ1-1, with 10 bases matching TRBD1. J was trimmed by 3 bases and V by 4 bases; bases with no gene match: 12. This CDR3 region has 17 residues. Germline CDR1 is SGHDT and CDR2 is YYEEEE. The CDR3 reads CASSPSTGGAYHTEAFF. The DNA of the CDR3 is TGTGCCAGCAGCCCCTCGACAGGGGGCGCATATCACACTGAAGCTTTCTTT.

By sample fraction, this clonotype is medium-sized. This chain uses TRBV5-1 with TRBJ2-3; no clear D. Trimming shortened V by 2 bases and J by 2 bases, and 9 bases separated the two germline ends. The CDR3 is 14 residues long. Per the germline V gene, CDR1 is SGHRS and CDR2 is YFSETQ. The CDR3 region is CASSFVGFTDTQYF. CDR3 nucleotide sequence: TGCGCCAGCAGCTTTGTCGGCTTCACAGATACGCAGTATTTT.

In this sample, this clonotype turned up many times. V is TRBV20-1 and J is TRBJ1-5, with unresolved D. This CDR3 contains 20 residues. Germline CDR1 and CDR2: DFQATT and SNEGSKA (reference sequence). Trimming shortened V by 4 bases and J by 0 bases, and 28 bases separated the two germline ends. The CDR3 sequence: CSAKRPIGTLLSNSNQPQHF. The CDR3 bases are TGCAGTGCTAAAAGACCTATCGGCACCCTCCTCTCCAATAGCAATCAGCCCCAGCATTTT.

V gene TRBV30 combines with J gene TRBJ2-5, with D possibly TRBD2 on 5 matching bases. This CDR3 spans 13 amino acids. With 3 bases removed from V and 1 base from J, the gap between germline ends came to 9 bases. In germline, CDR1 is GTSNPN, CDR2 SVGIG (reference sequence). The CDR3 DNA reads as TGTGCCTGGAGAGCGGCAGCCCAAGAGACCCAGTACTTC. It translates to CAWRAAAQETQYF. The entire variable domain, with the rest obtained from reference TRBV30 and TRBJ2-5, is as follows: SQTIHQWPATLVQPVGSPLSLECTVEGTSNPNLYWYRQAAGRGLQLLFYSVGIGQISSEVPQNLSASRPQDRQFILSSKKLLLSDSGFYLCAWRAAAQETQYFGPGTRLLVL.

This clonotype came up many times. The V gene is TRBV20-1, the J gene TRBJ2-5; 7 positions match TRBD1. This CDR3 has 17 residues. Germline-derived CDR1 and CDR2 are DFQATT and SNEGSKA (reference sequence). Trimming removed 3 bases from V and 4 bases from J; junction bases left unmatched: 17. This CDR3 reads CSARAPPPNRGSETQYF. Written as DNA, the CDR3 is TGCAGTGCTAGGGCCCCGCCTCCAAACAGGGGCTCAGAGACCCAGTACTTC.

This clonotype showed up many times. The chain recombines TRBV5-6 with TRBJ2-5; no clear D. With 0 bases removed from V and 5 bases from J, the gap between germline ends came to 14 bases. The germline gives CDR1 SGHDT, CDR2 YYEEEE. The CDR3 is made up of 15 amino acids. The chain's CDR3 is CASSLVAAGRETQYF. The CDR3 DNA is TGTGCCAGCAGCTTGGTGGCCGCCGGACGGGAGACCCAGTACTTC.

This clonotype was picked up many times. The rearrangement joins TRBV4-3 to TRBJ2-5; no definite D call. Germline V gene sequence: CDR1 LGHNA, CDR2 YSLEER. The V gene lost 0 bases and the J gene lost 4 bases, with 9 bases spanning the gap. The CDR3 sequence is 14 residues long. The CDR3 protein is CASSQENLGETQYF. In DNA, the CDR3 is TGCGCCAGCAGCCAAGAAAATCTCGGAGAGACCCAGTACTTC.

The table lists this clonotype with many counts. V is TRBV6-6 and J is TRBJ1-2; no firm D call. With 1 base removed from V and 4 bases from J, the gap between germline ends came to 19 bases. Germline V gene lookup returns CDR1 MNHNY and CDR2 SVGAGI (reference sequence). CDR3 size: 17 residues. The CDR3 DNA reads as TGTGCCAGCAGTTACTGGAGCCCGTGGGCAGACCCCTATGGCTACACCTTC. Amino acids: CASSYWSPWADPYGYTF.

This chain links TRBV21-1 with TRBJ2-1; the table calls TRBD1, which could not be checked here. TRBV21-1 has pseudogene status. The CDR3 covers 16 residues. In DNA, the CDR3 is TGTGCCAGCAGCAAATGCCCCTGGAAGGGCGAAGATGAGCAGTTCTTC. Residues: CASSKCPWKGEDEQFF.

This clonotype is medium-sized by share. The CDR3 DNA reads as TGCGCCAGCAGCCAAGACTTCCCCTCTGGCTGGGAAGAGACCCAGTACTTC. Its protein product is CASSQDFPSGWEETQYF. The chain carries TRBV4-1 and TRBJ2-5; D unresolved. With 0 bases removed from V and 3 bases from J, the gap between germline ends came to 17 bases. CDR1 is MGHRA and CDR2 is YSYEKL in the germline V gene. This CDR3 region has 17 residues.

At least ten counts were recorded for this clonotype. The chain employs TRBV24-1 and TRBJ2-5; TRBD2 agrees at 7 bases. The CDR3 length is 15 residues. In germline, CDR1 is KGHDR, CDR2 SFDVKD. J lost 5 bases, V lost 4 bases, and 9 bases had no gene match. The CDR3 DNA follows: TGTGCCACCAGTGACGTCGGGAGGTCCCGGGAGACCCAGTACTTC. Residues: CATSDVGRSRETQYF.

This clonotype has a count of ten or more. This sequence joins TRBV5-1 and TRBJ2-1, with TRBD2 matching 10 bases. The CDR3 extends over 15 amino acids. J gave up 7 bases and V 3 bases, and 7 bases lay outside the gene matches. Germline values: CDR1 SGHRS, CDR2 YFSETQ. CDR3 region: CASSSSSGSLNEQFF. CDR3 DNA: TGCGCCAGCAGCTCCTCTAGCGGGAGCTTAAATGAGCAGTTCTTC.

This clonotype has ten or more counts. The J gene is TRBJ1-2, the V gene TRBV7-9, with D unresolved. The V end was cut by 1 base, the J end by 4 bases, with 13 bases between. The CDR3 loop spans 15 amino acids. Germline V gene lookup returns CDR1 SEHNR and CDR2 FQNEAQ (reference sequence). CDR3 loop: CASSLVGQDIYGYTF. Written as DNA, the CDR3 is TGTGCCAGCAGCTTAGTTGGGCAGGATATCTATGGCTACACCTTC.

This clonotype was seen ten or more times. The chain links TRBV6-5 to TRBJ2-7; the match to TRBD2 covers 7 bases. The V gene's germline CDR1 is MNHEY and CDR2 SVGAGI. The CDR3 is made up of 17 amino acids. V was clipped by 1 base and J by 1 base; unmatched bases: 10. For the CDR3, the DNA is TGTGCCAGCAGTTACTTGGCGGGAGCCTCTCGTTCCTACGAGCAGTACTTC. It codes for CASSYLAGASRSYEQYF.

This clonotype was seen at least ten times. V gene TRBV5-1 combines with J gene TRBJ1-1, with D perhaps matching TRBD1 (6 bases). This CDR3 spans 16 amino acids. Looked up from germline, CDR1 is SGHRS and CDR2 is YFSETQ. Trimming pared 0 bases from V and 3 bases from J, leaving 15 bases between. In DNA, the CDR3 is TGCGCCAGCAGCTTGGGACAGGTACTAGGGTACACTGAAGCTTTCTTT. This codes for CASSLGQVLGYTEAFF.